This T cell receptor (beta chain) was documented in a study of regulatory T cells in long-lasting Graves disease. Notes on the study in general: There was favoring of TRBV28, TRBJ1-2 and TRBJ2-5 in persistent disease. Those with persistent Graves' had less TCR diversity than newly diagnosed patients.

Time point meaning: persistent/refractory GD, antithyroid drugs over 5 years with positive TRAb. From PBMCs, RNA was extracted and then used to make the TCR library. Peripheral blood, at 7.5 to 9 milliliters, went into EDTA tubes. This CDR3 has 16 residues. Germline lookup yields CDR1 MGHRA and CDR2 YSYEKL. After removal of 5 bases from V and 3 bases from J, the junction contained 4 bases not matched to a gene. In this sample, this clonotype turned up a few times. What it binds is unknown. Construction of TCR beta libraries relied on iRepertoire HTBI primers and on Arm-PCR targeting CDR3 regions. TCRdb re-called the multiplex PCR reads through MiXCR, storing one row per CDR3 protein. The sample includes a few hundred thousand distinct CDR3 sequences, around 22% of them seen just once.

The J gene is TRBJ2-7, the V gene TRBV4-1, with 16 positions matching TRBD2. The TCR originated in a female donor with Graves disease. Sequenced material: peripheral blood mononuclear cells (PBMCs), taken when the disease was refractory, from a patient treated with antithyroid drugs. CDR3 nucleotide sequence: TGCGCCAGCAGCGACGGGACTAGCGGGAGGGTCTACGAGCAGTACTTC. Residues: CASSDGTSGRVYEQYF.